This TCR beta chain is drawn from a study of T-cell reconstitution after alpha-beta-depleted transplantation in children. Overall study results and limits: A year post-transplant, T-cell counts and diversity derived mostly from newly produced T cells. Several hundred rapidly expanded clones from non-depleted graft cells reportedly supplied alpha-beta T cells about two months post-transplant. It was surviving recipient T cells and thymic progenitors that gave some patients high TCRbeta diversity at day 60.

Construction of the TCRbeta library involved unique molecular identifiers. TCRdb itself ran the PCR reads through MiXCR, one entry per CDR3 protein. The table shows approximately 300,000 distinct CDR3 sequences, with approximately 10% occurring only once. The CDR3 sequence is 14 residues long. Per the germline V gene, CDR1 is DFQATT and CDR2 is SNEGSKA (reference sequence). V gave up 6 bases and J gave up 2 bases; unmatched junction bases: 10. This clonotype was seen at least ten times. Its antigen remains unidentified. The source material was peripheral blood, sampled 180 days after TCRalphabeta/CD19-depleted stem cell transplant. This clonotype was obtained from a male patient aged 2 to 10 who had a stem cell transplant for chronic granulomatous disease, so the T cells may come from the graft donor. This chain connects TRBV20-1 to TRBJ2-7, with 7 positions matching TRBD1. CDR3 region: CSANRGVMTYEQYF. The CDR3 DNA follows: TGCAGTGCAAACAGGGGCGTAATGACCTACGAGCAGTACTTC.